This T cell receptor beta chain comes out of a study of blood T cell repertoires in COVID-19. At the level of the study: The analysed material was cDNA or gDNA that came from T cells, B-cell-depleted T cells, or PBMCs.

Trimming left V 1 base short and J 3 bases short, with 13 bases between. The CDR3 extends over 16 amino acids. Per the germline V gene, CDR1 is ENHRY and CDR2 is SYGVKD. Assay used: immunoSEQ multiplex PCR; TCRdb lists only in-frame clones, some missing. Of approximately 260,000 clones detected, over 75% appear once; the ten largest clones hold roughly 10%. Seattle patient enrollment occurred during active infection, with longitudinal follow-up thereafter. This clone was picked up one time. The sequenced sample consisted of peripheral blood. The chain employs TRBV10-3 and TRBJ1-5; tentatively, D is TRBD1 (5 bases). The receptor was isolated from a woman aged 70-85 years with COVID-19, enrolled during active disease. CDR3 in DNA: TGTGCCATCAGTGAGTTTGGAGGAGGGACCAATCAGCCCCAGCATTTT. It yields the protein CAISEFGGGTNQPQHF.